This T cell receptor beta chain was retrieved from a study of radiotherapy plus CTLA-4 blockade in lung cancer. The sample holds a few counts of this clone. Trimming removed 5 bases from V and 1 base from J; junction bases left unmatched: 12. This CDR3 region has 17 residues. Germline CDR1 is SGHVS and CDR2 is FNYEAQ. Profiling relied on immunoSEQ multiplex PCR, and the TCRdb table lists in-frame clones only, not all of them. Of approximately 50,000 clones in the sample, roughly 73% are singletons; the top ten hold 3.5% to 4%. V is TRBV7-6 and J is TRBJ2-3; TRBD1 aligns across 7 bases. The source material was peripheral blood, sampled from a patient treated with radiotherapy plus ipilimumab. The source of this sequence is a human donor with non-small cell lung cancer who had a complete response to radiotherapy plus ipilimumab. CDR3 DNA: TGTGCCAGCAGCCCTCGCGCTACAGGGGCGGGCACAGATACGCAGTATTTT. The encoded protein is CASSPRATGAGTDTQYF.